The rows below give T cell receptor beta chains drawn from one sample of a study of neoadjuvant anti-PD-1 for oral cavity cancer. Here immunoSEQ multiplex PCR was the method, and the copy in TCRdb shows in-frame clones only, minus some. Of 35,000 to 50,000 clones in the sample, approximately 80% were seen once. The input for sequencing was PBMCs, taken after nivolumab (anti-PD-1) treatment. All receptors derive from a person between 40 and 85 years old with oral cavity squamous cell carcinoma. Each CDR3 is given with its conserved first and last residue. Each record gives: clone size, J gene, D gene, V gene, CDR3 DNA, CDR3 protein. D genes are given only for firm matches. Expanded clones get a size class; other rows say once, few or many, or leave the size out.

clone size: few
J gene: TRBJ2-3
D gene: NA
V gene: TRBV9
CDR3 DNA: TGTGCCAGCAGCCCCCGCGTGGATACGCAGTATTTT
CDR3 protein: CASSPRVDTQYF

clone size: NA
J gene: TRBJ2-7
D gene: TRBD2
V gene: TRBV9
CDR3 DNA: TGTGCCAGCAGCGTAGCTCCTAGCGGGGGTTCTACAAACTACGAGCAGTACTTC
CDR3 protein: CASSVAPSGGSTNYEQYF

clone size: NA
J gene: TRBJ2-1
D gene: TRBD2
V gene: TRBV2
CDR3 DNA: TGTGCCAGCAGAGGACGGTTAGCGGGATCCTACAATGAGCAGTTCTTC
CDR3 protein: CASRGRLAGSYNEQFF

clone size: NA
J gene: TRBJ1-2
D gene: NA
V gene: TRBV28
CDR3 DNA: NA
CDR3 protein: CASSSSGIANYGYTF

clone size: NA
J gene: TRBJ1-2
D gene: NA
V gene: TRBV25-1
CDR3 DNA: TGTGCCAGCAGTATGATGGACGGCTATGGCTACACCTTC
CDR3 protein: CASSMMDGYGYTF

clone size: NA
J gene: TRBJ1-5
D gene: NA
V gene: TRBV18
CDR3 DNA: TGTGCCAGCTCTCCCTCTGGGGGCAATCAGCCCCAGCATTTT
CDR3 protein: CASSPSGGNQPQHF

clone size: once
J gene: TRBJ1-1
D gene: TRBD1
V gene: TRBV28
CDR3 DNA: TGTGCCAGCAGTTCGACAGGGAGGGGGAACACTGAAGCTTTCTTT
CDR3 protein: CASSSTGRGNTEAFF

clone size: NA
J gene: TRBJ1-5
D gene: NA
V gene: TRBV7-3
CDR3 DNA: TGTGCCAGCAGCTTACCCGTCGGCCCTTATAGCAATCAGCCCCAGCATTTT
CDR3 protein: CASSLPVGPYSNQPQHF

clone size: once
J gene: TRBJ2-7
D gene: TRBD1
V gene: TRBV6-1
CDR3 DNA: TGTGCCAGCAGCCCCGGGACAGGGTTCGACGAGCAGTACTTC
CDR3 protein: CASSPGTGFDEQYF

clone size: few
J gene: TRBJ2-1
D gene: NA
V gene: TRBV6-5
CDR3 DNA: TGTGCCAGCAGTTCGTCAGGGGCTGTAAATGAGCAGTTCTTC
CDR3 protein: CASSSSGAVNEQFF

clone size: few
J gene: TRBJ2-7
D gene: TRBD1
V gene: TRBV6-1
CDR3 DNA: TGTGCCAGCAGGAGGGACAGGGGGGTTGGCGAGCAGTACTTC
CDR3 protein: CASRRDRGVGEQYF

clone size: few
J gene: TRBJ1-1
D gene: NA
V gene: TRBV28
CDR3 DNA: TGTGCCAGCAGTTTAGGGGACACCCCTCGAGCTTTCTTT
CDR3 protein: CASSLGDTPRAFF

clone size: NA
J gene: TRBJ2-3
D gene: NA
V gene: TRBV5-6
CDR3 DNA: TGTGCCAGCAGCGCCATAGGCATTTCACGGGGAGATACGCAGTATTTT
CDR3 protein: CASSAIGISRGDTQYF

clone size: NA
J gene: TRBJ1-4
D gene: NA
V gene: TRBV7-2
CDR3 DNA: TGTGCCAGCAGCTTGGGGGCTCCTAATGAAAAACTGTTTTTT
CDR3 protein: CASSLGAPNEKLFF

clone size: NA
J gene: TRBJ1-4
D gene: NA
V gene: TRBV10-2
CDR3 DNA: TGCGCCAGCAGTGAGACTGCGACTGAAAAACTGTTTTTT
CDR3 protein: CASSETATEKLFF

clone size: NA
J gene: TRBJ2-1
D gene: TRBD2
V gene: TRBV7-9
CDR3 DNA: TGTGCCAGCAGCTTAGGGGAGGGTGAATGGATCTTC
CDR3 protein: CASSLGEGEWIF

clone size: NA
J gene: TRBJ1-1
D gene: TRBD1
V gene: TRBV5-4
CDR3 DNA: TGTGCCAGCAGCTCCCTACAGGGGGCCGTGACTGAAGCTTTCTTT
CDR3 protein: CASSSLQGAVTEAFF

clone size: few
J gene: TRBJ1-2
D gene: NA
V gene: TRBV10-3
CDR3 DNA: TGTGCCATCAGTGGAGGAGGGCAGGGGTATGGCTACACCTTC
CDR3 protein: CAISGGGQGYGYTF

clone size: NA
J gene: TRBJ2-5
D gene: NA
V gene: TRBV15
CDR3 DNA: TGTGCCACCAGCAGAGATTGGGACTTCGGGGAGACCCAGTACTTC
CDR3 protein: CATSRDWDFGETQYF

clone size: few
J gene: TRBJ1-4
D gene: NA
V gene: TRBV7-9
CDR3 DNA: TGTGCCAGCAGCTTAGCGCCGACAGCGAGTAATGAAAAACTGTTTTTT
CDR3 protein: CASSLAPTASNEKLFF

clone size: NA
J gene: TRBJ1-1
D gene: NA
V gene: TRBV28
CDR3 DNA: TGTGCCAGCAGTATCCCAAACCGGGGGACTGAAGCTTTCTTT
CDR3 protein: CASSIPNRGTEAFF

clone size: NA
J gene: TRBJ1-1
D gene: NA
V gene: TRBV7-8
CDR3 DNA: TGTGCCAGCAGCTCGGAGGGCGGCAGAGACATGAACACTGAAGCTTTCTTT
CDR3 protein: CASSSEGGRDMNTEAFF

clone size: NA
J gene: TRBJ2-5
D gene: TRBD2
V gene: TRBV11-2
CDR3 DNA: TGTGCCAGCAGCTTATTAGGGCTAGCGGGGGCACAAGAGACCCAGTACTTC
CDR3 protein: CASSLLGLAGAQETQYF

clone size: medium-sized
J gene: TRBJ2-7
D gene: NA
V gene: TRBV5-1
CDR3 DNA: TGCGCCAGCAGCACGGGGGACACCAGCATAACCTACGAGCAGTACTTC
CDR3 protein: CASSTGDTSITYEQYF

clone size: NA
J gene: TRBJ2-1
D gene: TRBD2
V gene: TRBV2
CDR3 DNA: TGTGCCAGCAGTGAAGCGCTACAGCGGGGGGCCTTTAATGAGCAGTTCTTC
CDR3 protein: CASSEALQRGAFNEQFF

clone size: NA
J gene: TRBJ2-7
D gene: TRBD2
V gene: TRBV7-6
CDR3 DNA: TGTGCCAGCAGCTTAGAACCTAGCGGGACTGGCGAGCAGTACTTC
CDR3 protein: CASSLEPSGTGEQYF

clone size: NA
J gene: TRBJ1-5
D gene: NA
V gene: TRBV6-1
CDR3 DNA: TGTGCCAGCAGTGAAGCCACCCCCTCTTATCAGCCCCAGCATTTT
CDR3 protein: CASSEATPSYQPQHF

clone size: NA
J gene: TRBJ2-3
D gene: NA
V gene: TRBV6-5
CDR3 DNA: TGTGCCACCCGATCGGGGGCTAGCACAGATACGCAGTATTTT
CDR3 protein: CATRSGASTDTQYF

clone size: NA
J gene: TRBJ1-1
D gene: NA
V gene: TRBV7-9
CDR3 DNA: TGTGCCAGCAGCTTAGGAGGAGCGGGAACTGAAGCTTTCTTT
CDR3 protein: CASSLGGAGTEAFF

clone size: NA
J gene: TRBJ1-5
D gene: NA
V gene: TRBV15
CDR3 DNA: TGTGCCACCAGCGAAGATAATCAGCCCCAGCATTTT
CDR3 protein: CATSEDNQPQHF

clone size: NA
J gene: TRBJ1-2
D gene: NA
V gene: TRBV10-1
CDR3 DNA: TGCGCCAGCAGTGAAGGGACATCAGGAGGCTATGGCTACACCTTC
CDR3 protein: CASSEGTSGGYGYTF

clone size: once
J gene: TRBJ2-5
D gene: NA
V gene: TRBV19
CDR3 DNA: TGTGCCAGTAGTAACACAGTCCAAGAGACCCAGTACTTC
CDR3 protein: CASSNTVQETQYF

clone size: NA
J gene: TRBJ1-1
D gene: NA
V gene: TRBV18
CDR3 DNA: TGTGCCACCTCACCGGACCGTAACACTGAAGCTTTCTTT
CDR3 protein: CATSPDRNTEAFF

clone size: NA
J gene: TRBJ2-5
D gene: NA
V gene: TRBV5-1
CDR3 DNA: TGCGCCAGCAGCAACAGGGCTCAAGAGACCCAGTACTTC
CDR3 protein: CASSNRAQETQYF

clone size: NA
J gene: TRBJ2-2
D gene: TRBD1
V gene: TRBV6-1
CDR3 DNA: TGTGCCAGCAGCCTGACAGGGGTCACCGGGGAGCTGTTTTTT
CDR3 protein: CASSLTGVTGELFF

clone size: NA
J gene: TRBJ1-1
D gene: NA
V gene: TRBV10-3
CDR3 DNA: TGTGCCATCAGTGAGCCGGGACGGAAGAAAATGAACACTGAAGCTTTCTTT
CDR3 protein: CAISEPGRKKMNTEAFF

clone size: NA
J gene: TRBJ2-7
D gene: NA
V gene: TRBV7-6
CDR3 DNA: TGTGCCAGCAGCCATACATCTACGGAGCAGTACTTC
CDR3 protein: CASSHTSTEQYF

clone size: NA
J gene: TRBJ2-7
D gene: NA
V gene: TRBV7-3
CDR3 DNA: TGTGCCAGCAGTATCACCGGGAGAGCCTACGAGCAGTACTTC
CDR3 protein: CASSITGRAYEQYF

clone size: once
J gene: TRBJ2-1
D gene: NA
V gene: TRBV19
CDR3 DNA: TGTGCCAGCCACCCCTTGGGGAGGAACAATGAGCAGTTCTTC
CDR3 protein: CASHPLGRNNEQFF

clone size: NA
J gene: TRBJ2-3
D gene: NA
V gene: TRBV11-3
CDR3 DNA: TGTGCCAGCAGCTCCCTCTCAGGGGGAGGTACCACAGATACGCAGTATTTT
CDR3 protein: CASSSLSGGGTTDTQYF

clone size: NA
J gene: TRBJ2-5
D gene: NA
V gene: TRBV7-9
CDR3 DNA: TGTGCCAGCAGCCCCCCGCTTAAGACCCAGTACTTC
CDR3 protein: CASSPPLKTQYF

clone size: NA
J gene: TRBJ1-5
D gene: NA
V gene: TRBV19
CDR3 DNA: TGTGCCAGTACCGGACAGATCTACAATCAGCCCCAGCATTTT
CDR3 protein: CASTGQIYNQPQHF

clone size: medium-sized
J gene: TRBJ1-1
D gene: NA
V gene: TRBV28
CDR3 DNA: TGTGCCAGCAGTCCGTACCCCAAGGGAAGGACTGAAGCTTTCTTT
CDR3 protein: CASSPYPKGRTEAFF

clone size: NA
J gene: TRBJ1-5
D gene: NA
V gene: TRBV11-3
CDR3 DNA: TGTGCCAGCAGCTATTTCAGAAATCAGCCCCAGCATTTT
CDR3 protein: CASSYFRNQPQHF

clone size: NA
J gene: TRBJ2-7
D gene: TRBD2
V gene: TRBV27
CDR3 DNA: TGTGCCAGCAGTTTATTCGGGCGGGAGTGGAACGAGCAGTACTTC
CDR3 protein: CASSLFGREWNEQYF

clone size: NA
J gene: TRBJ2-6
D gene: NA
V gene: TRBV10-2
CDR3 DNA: TGCGCCAGCAGGGACCCCTCTGGGGCCAACGTCCTGACTTTC
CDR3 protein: CASRDPSGANVLTF

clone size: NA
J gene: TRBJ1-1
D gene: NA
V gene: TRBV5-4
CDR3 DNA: TGTGCCAGCAGCCCCAAGGGGGGAGGGGGTGCTTTCTTT
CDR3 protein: CASSPKGGGGAFF

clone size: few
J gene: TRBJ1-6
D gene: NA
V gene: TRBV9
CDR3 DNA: TGTGCCAGCACCCGCCGGGGTGATGGAAATTCACCCCTCCACTTT
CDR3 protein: CASTRRGDGNSPLHF

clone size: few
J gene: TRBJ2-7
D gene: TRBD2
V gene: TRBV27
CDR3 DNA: TGTGCCAGCAGTGTCACTAGCGGGGGTGTCTACGAGCAGTACTTC
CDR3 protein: CASSVTSGGVYEQYF

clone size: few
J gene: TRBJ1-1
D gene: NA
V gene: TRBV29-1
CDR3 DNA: TGCAGCGTTGTGCAGGGATGGAACACTGAAGCTTTCTTT
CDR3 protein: CSVVQGWNTEAFF

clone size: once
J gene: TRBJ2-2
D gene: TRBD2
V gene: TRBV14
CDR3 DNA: TGTGCCAGCAGCCAAGGCGGCGGGGGGACCGGGGAGCTGTTTTTT
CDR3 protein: CASSQGGGGTGELFF

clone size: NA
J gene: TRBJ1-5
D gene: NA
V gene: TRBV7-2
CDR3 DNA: TGTGCCAGCGGGGGGCAGGGAACCCATAGCAATCAGCCCCAGCATTTT
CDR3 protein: CASGGQGTHSNQPQHF

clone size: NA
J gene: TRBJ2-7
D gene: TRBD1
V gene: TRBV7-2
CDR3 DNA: TGTGCCAGCAGCCCTACAGGGGGTCCCTACGAGCAGTACTTC
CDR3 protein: CASSPTGGPYEQYF

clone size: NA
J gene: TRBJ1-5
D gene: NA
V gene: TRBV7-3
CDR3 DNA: TGTGCCAGCAGCTTAGGTCCAGGGCCCCAGCATTTT
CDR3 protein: CASSLGPGPQHF

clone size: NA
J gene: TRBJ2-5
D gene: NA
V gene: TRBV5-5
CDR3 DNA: TGTGCCAGCAGCTTGGTAGCCGGTTCCCAAGAGACCCAGTACTTC
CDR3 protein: CASSLVAGSQETQYF

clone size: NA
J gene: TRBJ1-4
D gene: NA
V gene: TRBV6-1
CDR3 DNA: TGTGCCAGCGGGACGGATACTTTGCAAAAACTGTTTTTT
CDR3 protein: CASGTDTLQKLFF

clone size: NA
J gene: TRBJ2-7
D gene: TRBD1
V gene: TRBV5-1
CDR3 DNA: TGCGCCAGCAGCCGGACAGGAGACACCTACGAGCAGTACTTC
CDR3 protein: CASSRTGDTYEQYF

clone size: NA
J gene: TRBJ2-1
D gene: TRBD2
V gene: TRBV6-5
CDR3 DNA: TGTGCCAGCTCCCCGGGGGCGGGAGGCGACAATGAGCAGTTCTTC
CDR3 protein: CASSPGAGGDNEQFF

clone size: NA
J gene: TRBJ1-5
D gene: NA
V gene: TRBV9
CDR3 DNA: TGTGCCAGCAGTCCTACGGAGAGGGGCGGGCAGCCCCAGCATTTT
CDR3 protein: CASSPTERGGQPQHF

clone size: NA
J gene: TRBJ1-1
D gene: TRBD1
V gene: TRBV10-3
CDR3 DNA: TGTGCCGGCGCACAGGGGTCCGGAACTGAAGCTTTCTTT
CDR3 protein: CAGAQGSGTEAFF